This is a list of T cell receptor beta chains from one sample in a study of OX40 agonist ivuxolimab in advanced cancers. This table comes from immunoSEQ multiplex PCR, and its TCRdb copy is limited to in-frame clones, with some not included. Of 15,000 or so clones listed, 65% to 75% were seen once; the top ten hold about 32%. The specimen comprised CD4+ or CD8+ T cells sorted from blood, sampled in a trial of the OX40 agonist ivuxolimab. These receptors all come from an adult with an advanced solid tumor such as melanoma, head and neck, liver or kidney cancer. Each CDR3 is given with its conserved first and last residue. Fields, in order: clone size, V gene, D gene, J gene, CDR3 DNA, CDR3 protein. The D gene is left open where the match is weak. Clone sizes are given selectively: once, few, many, or a class where the clone is expanded.

>NA|TRBV2|NA|TRBJ2-4
TGTGCCAGCAGTGAACTTGGCCTAGGGGTAGCCAAAAACATTCAGTACTTC
CASSELGLGVAKNIQYF
>NA|TRBV23-1|NA|TRBJ2-5
TGCGCCAGCAGTCACACCGGGGTAGAGACCCAGTACTTC
CASSHTGVETQYF
>NA|TRBV7-6|NA|TRBJ1-6
TGTGCCAGCAGCTTTGAAGGGGCCGTGGCAGGACAGTCACCCCTCCACTTT
CASSFEGAVAGQSPLHF
>once|TRBV28|NA|TRBJ2-5
TGTGCCGGGGGGGCGAACCAAGAGACCCAGTACTTC
CAGGANQETQYF
>medium-sized|TRBV7-9|TRBD1|TRBJ1-5
TGTGCCAGCGGGCAGGGGGCTGATCAGCCCCAGCATTTT
CASGQGADQPQHF
>few|TRBV4-1|TRBD2|TRBJ2-6
TGCGCCAGCAGCCACCTACGGACACTAGCGGGAGATCCGGGGGCCAACGTCCTGACTTTC
CASSHLRTLAGDPGANVLTF
>NA|TRBV30|NA|TRBJ2-7
TGTGCCTGGAGTTGGAGGGAGACCTACGAGCAGTACTTC
CAWSWRETYEQYF
>NA|TRBV13|NA|TRBJ2-7
TGTGCCAGCAGCTTTCGGAGCAGCTCCTACGAGCAGTACTTC
CASSFRSSSYEQYF
>NA|TRBV5-1|TRBD1|TRBJ1-4
TGCGCCAGCCGAAGGGGACAGGGGGCCTCATCTAATGAAAAACTGTTTTTT
CASRRGQGASSNEKLFF
>NA|TRBV11-2|NA|TRBJ2-7
TGTGCCAGCAGCTTAAAAGGCGGATCCTACGAGCAGTACTTC
CASSLKGGSYEQYF
>NA|TRBV11-3|NA|TRBJ2-3
TGTGCCAGCTCGGAAAGGGGCACAGATACGCAGTATTTT
CASSERGTDTQYF
>NA|TRBV7-3|NA|TRBJ2-1
TGTGCCAGCAGCGTTAGCAATGAGCAGTTCTTC
CASSVSNEQFF
>NA|TRBV10-1|NA|TRBJ2-7
TGCGCCAGCAGTGACAGACTAGGCTACGAGCAGTACTTC
CASSDRLGYEQYF
>NA|TRBV5-4|TRBD1|TRBJ2-2
TGTGCCAGCAGCTTCGACAGGGCAGCCGGGGAGCTGTTTTTT
CASSFDRAAGELFF
>NA|TRBV27|TRBD2|TRBJ2-1
TGTGCCAGCAGTTTCCTAGCGGGAGTCGTCCATGAGCAGTTCTTC
CASSFLAGVVHEQFF
>NA|TRBV10-3|NA|TRBJ2-7
TGTGCCATCAGTGAGTCGGGGAGCTCCTACGAGCAGTACTTC
CAISESGSSYEQYF
>medium-sized|TRBV19|NA|TRBJ2-1
TGTGCCAGTAGTATAAATGAGGGGGGCAATGAGCAGTTCTTC
CASSINEGGNEQFF
>NA|TRBV6-1|NA|TRBJ2-1
TGTGCCAGCAGTGCTGCGGGACTCCCGGGGTTTGGGAATGAGCAGTTCTTC
CASSAAGLPGFGNEQFF
>NA|TRBV7-3|NA|TRBJ2-3
TGTGCCAGCAGCTTATTTGCTGGGGAAGATACGCAGTATTTT
CASSLFAGEDTQYF
>NA|TRBV27|NA|TRBJ1-5
TGTGCCAGCAGTTTTCGACAGGCGGGGCAGCCCCAGCATTTT
CASSFRQAGQPQHF
>medium-sized|TRBV6-6|TRBD2|TRBJ2-1
TGTGCCAGCACCCAGCCCTCTAGCGGGAGTTGGGAGCAGTTCTTC
CASTQPSSGSWEQFF
>NA|TRBV2|NA|TRBJ1-6
TGTGCCAGCAGTGAATGGCAGAATAATTCACCCCTCCACTTT
CASSEWQNNSPLHF
>NA|TRBV28|TRBD2|TRBJ2-5
TGTGCCAGCAGCCTTACCCTAGCGGGCCGGGTCTGGGAGACCCAGTACTTC
CASSLTLAGRVWETQYF
>medium-sized|TRBV7-2|NA|TRBJ2-1
TGTGCCAGCAGCCTACGGGACTATGAGCAGTTCTTC
CASSLRDYEQFF
>NA|TRBV7-3|NA|TRBJ2-7
TGTGCCAGCAGCTTAGACAGAGGCGCCTACGAGCAGTACTTC
CASSLDRGAYEQYF
>NA|TRBV11-2|TRBD1|TRBJ2-7
TGTGCCAGCAGCTTAGTGTTTGGACAGGGGTCCGAGCAGTACTTC
CASSLVFGQGSEQYF
>few|TRBV5-6|NA|TRBJ1-3
TGTGCCAGCAGCTCTACCAAAGCGACAGAAAACTCTGGAAACACCATATATTTT
CASSSTKATENSGNTIYF
>NA|TRBV15|NA|TRBJ1-1
TGTGCCACCAGCGGGGGCTCTAACACTGAAGCTTTCTTT
CATSGGSNTEAFF
>NA|TRBV29-1|TRBD2|TRBJ2-1
TGCAGCGTTGTTCTGCGGGAGAAGTTCTTC
CSVVLREKFF
>NA|TRBV5-4|NA|TRBJ1-3
TGTGCCAGCAGCGTTGACAGTCTCTCTGGAAACACCATATATTTT
CASSVDSLSGNTIYF
>few|TRBV7-8|NA|TRBJ2-1
TGTGCCAGCAGCTTAGAGGGAGGGGACAGGAAATACAATGAGCAGTTCTTC
CASSLEGGDRKYNEQFF
>NA|TRBV2|NA|TRBJ1-1
TGTGCCAGCAGTGAATGGGTTCTGGACACTGAAGCTTTCTTT
CASSEWVLDTEAFF
>NA|TRBV19|NA|TRBJ2-1
TGTGCCACTTCCATCCCTAAGACCGAGGGGGAGCAGTTCTTC
CATSIPKTEGEQFF
>NA|TRBV7-9|TRBD2|TRBJ2-1
TGTGCCAGCAGCTACTGGACTAGCGGGAGAGATGATGAGCAGTTCTTC
CASSYWTSGRDDEQFF
>NA|TRBV28|TRBD2|TRBJ2-1
TGTGCCAGCAGTTTTTCGGCTAGCGGGAGCCCCACACGCTCCTACAATGAGCAGTTCTTC
CASSFSASGSPTRSYNEQFF